The TCR beta chain described here comes from a study of T cell clonality in common variable immunodeficiency. Study conclusions and caveats: Authors noted CVID clonality's cause needs subpopulation repertoire sequencing. Compared with healthy controls, CVID subjects showed increased TCRbeta clonality, mostly in about a third. Shared TCRbeta clones were fewer between CVID subjects than controls.

Produced via immunoSEQ multiplex PCR; TCRdb's table is partial and in-frame only. The sample shows around 57,000 clones, none of them appearing just once. Most patients and controls had Caucasian heritage. This clone was picked up many times. Its antigen remains unidentified. The missing CDR3 end, 3 residues past where the read stops, is filled in from the germline J gene. Germline V lookup: CDR1 DFQATT, CDR2 SNEGSKA (reference sequence). V was clipped by 0 bases and J by 0 bases, with 17 bases between them. There are 17 residues in the CDR3. The chain recombines TRBV20-1 with TRBJ1-1; maybe TRBD1 (6 bases). The sequence derives from a person aged 18 to 70 in good health. Input material: peripheral blood mononuclear cells. The CDR3 reads CSARDGWDILLNTEAFF. CDR3 DNA (partial): TGCAGTGCTAGAGATGGTTGGGACATTTTACTGAACACTGAA.